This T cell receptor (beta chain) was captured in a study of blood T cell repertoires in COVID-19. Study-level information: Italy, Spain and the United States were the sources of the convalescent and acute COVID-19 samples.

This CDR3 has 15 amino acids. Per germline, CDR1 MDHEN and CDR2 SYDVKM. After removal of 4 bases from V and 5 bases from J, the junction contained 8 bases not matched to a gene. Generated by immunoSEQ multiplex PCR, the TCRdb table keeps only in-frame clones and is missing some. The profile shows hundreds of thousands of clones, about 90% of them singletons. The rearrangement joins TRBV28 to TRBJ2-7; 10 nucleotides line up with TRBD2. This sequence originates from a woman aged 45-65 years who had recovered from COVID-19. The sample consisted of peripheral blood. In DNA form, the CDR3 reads TGTGCCAGCAGTTCCCCCGGGACTAGCGAAAACGAGCAGTACTTC. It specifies CASSSPGTSENEQYF. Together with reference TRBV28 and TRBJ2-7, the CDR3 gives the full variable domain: DVKVTQSSRYLVKRTGEKVFLECVQDMDHENMFWYRQDPGLGLRLIYFSYDVKMKEKGDIPEGYSVSREKKERFSLILESASTNQTSMYLCASSSPGTSENEQYFGPGTRLTVT.